This T cell receptor beta chain was profiled in a study of control samples from healthy donors and cancer patients. The germline gives CDR1 GTSNPN, CDR2 SVGIG (reference sequence). This CDR3 has 14 amino acids. V gave up 8 bases and J gave up 1 base, with 15 bases separating them. Sequencing was performed with immunoSEQ multiplex PCR; in TCRdb, only in-frame clones are kept and a portion is missing. The repertoire consists of 400,000 to 500,000 clones, with 90% occurring once and the leading ten covering just under 6.5%. The receptor was isolated from a man aged 35-49 years with head and neck cancer. The sequenced material came from PBMCs. This sequence joins TRBV30 and TRBJ1-3, with unresolved D. CDR3 sequence (DNA): TGTGCCCGCGACGGCGGCCGATCTGGAAACACCATATATTTT. This codes for CARDGGRSGNTIYF. Using reference TRBV30 and TRBJ1-3 for the parts outside the CDR3, the full variable domain is SQTIHQWPATLVQPVGSPLSLECTVEGTSNPNLYWYRQAAGRGLQLLFYSVGIGQISSEVPQNLSASRPQDRQFILSSKKLLLSDSGFYLCARDGGRSGNTIYFGEGSWLTVV.